The 5 T cell receptor beta chains listed next were all sequenced from one sample in a study of blood T cell repertoires in COVID-19. Here immunoSEQ multiplex PCR was the method, and the copy in TCRdb shows in-frame clones only, minus some. Of roughly 190,000 clones in the sample, under 80% are singletons; the top ten hold around 12%. Sequenced material: peripheral blood. All receptors come from a woman between 45 and 60 years old with acute or convalescent COVID-19.

The V gene is TRBV20-1, the J gene TRBJ2-1; D possibly corresponds to TRBD2 (6 bases). Trimming took 6 bases from V and 8 from J, leaving 11 bases between them. The CDR3 is made up of 11 amino acids. The germline V gene encodes CDR1 DFQATT and CDR2 SNEGSKA (reference sequence). The CDR3 loop is CSAREIYEQFF. The CDR3 DNA follows: TGCAGTGCCCGGGAGATTTATGAGCAGTTCTTC.

The chain uses TRBV3-1 (or the pseudogene TRBV3-2) and TRBJ2-1; D not certain. Germline values: CDR1 LGHDT, CDR2 YNNKEL (reference sequence). The length of the CDR3 is 13 residues. Trimming took 2 bases from V and 6 from J, leaving 8 bases between them. CDR3 amino acids: CASSQFSTNEQFF. The CDR3 nucleotides are TGTGCCAGCAGCCAATTCAGTACCAATGAGCAGTTCTTC.

This clone was picked up one time. The chain uses TRBV27 and TRBJ2-7; D perhaps matches TRBD1 (6 bases). Germline assignment: CDR1 MNHEY and CDR2 SMNVEV (reference sequence). V lost 5 bases and J lost 1, with 12 bases in between. The CDR3 has 14 residues. The CDR3: CASSPQDSSYEQYF. The CDR3 region has the DNA TGTGCCAGCAGTCCACAGGACAGTTCCTACGAGCAGTACTTC.

The chain is built from TRBV3-1 (or the pseudogene TRBV3-2) and TRBJ1-1; D uncertain. Germline CDR1 is LGHDT and CDR2 is YNNKEL (reference sequence). CDR3 length: 11 amino acids. V was cut by 4 bases and J by 3 bases, with 3 bases left in between. The CDR3 DNA sequence: TGTGCCAGCAGCCTCTACACTGAAGCTTTCTTT. It encodes CASSLYTEAFF.

The chain couples TRBV28 to TRBJ2-2; 8 nucleotides line up with TRBD2. Trimming took 6 bases from V and 1 from J; bases not matched to a gene: 1. The germline V gene encodes CDR1 MDHEN and CDR2 SYDVKM. The CDR3 runs to 14 residues. DNA for the CDR3: TGTGCCAGCAGCCTAGCGGGGAACACCGGGGAGCTGTTTTTT. The encoded protein is CASSLAGNTGELFF.